This T cell receptor (beta chain) appears in the sequencing data of a study of blood T cell repertoires in COVID-19. Study details: Both acute and convalescent COVID-19 samples were obtained from the United States, Italy and Spain.

As handled by the study authors: It was from reference gene primer amplification that nucleated cell counts were estimated. Measured with immunoSEQ multiplex PCR; TCRdb has only the in-frame clones, and not every one. Clone size and V and J calls were adopted from that table, with D and trimming inferred from the DNA. The sample has fewer than 200,000 clones, roughly 85% seen once. Trimming pared 2 bases from V and 2 bases from J, leaving 9 bases between. The CDR3 spans 14 residues. Germline lookup yields CDR1 LNHDA and CDR2 SQIVND (reference sequence). The participants were between roughly 18 and 90 years old and came from some 23 US areas. All recovered Cohort 3 donors got two negative PCRs, got clearance, or saw symptom resolution.

Sequencing input: PBMCs or T cells enriched from blood (not recorded which). This clonotype was sampled from a woman aged 18-29 years who had recovered from COVID-19. This rearrangement joins TRBV19 to TRBJ2-5; the D is unclear. CDR3 in DNA: TGTGCCAGTAGTATAAGCTCGGTACAAGAGACCCAGTACTTC. Translating it yields CASSISSVQETQYF.